Listed here are 18 T cell receptor beta chains from one sample, sequenced in a study of control samples from healthy donors and cancer patients. The repertoire was sequenced with immunoSEQ multiplex PCR; TCRdb's copy has only in-frame clones and lacks some. The sample lists more than 110,000 clones; roughly 92% were seen once. The sample was blood. The receptors derive from a man aged 25 to 45 in good health.

The chain uses TRBV10-2 and TRBJ2-1; 9 bases are shared with TRBD2. J was trimmed by 4 bases and V by 6 bases; bases with no gene match: 7. CDR3 length equals 15 residues. Germline V gene sequence: CDR1 WSHSY, CDR2 SAAADI. CDR3 in DNA: TGCGCCAGCAGGCCTGGAGCGGGAGGTTACAATGAGCAGTTCTTC. Translated: CASRPGAGGYNEQFF.

CDR3 coding DNA: TGCGCCAGCAGCCAAAGTACTGGGGCCAACGTCCTGACTTTC. As protein: CASSQSTGANVLTF. The V and J genes are TRBV4-1 and TRBJ2-6, with D hard to call. V was pared by 2 bases and J by 2 bases, with 4 bases between. The CDR3 has 14 amino acids. CDR1 MGHRA and CDR2 YSYEKL come from the germline V gene.

The V gene is TRBV5-4, the J gene TRBJ2-5, with D tentatively TRBD1 (5 bases). Trimming removed 5 bases from V and 4 bases from J, with 12 bases in between. Germline CDR1 SGHNT, CDR2 YYREEE (reference sequence). The CDR3 has 13 amino acids. The CDR3: CASRPDKGETQYF. The CDR3 bases are TGTGCCAGCAGGCCGGACAAAGGAGAGACCCAGTACTTC.

The CDR3 DNA sequence: TGTGCCAGCAGTCGAGCCTCGAAGGTTGAAAAACTGTTTTTT. This encodes CASSRASKVEKLFF. The chain carries TRBV28 and TRBJ1-4; D is ambiguous. CDR1 is MDHEN and CDR2 is SYDVKM in the germline V gene. Trimming took 5 bases from V and 7 from J, leaving 14 bases between them. The CDR3 has 14 residues.

This clone was counted once. V is TRBV28 and J is TRBJ2-1; D is perhaps TRBD2 (6 bases). The CDR3 contains 16 residues. CDR1 and CDR2 from the germline V gene are MDHEN and SYDVKM. V shed 5 bases and J shed 11 bases, with 25 bases lying between them. CDR3 region: CASSPAGSMAGPKQFF. The CDR3, as DNA: TGTGCCAGCAGTCCCGCGGGTTCAATGGCGGGACCGAAGCAGTTCTTC.

This clone was observed a few times. The chain has TRBV15 and TRBJ1-5; D unclear. CDR3 length: 15 residues. The V gene's germline CDR1 is LNHNV and CDR2 YYDKDF (reference sequence). The ends were cut back, 0 bases at V and 9 bases at J, with 15 bases in the middle. The CDR3 is CATSRDGQWNRPQHF. The CDR3 region has the DNA TGTGCCACCAGCAGAGATGGGCAATGGAATAGGCCCCAGCATTTT. The full variable domain, with the rest looked up from reference TRBV15 and TRBJ1-5, is DAMVIQNPRYQVTQFGKPVTLSCSQTLNHNVMYWYQQKSSQAPKLLFHYYDKDFNNEADTPDNFQSRRPNTSFCFLDIRSPGLGDTAMYLCATSRDGQWNRPQHFGDGTRLSIL.

The chain couples TRBV18 to TRBJ1-1; TRBD1 matches 9 bases. This CDR3 comprises 16 residues. Germline loops: CDR1 KGHSH, CDR2 LQKENI. With V trimmed by 3 bases and J by 1 base, 6 bases remained unmatched. The CDR3 region has the DNA TGTGCCAGCTCACCTAGACAGGGGGGTGAGAACACTGAAGCTTTCTTT. It encodes CASSPRQGGENTEAFF.

This chain joins TRBV11-3 and TRBJ2-1; maybe TRBD1 (5 bases). The CDR3 is 15 amino acids. Germline V gives CDR1 SGHNT, CDR2 YENEEA. Trimming cost V 0 bases and J 2 bases, with 8 bases left between them. This CDR3 is CASSLEGLTYNEQFF. CDR3 DNA sequence: TGTGCCAGCAGCTTAGAGGGGCTTACCTACAATGAGCAGTTCTTC.

In this sample, this clone turned up once. The V call is TRBV2, the J call TRBJ1-1; TRBD1 is a possible D gene (5 bases). The CDR3 totals 13 residues. Germline CDR1 reads SNHLY; CDR2 reads FYNNEI. V was trimmed by 7 bases and J by 1 base, leaving 10 bases between them. CDR3 DNA: TGTGCCAGCAACACCGGGACGAACACTGAAGCTTTCTTT. Translation: CASNTGTNTEAFF.

This clone appeared many times. The chain combines TRBV7-2 with TRBJ1-2; 8 nucleotides line up with TRBD1. The CDR3 runs to 13 residues. The germline V gene encodes CDR1 SGHTA and CDR2 FQGNSA. The V gene end was trimmed by 5 bases and the J gene end by 4 bases; junction bases not matched to a gene: 3. The CDR3 nucleotides read TGTGCCAGCAGCCCCGACAGGGGCTATGGCTACACCTTC. Its protein is CASSPDRGYGYTF.

V is TRBV27 and J is TRBJ2-1, with TRBD1 identical over 8 bases. The ends lost 5 bases at V and 1 base at J; junction bases unmatched: 4. CDR3 size: 15 residues. Germline-derived CDR1 and CDR2 are MNHEY and SMNVEV (reference sequence). This chain's CDR3 is CASSPQGASYNEQFF. The CDR3 bases are TGTGCCAGCAGTCCTCAGGGGGCTTCCTACAATGAGCAGTTCTTC.

The chain is built from TRBV4-1 and TRBJ1-1; D is possibly TRBD1 (5 bases). The CDR3 has 18 amino acids. CDR1 and CDR2 (germline): MGHRA, YSYEKL. With 5 bases removed from V and 1 base from J, the gap between germline ends came to 23 bases. The CDR3 DNA is TGCGCCAGCAGCGCCTCCGAAGGGTTGGGGCGGGAGAACACTGAAGCTTTCTTT. Its translation: CASSASEGLGRENTEAFF.

The chain is built from TRBV9 and TRBJ1-2; D remains unclear. The CDR3 extends over 15 amino acids. In germline, CDR1 is SGDLS, CDR2 YYNGEE. V lost 4 bases and J 0 bases, leaving 13 bases between the germline ends. CDR3 in amino acids: CASSTRSRTNYGYTF. The CDR3 nucleotides read TGTGCCAGCAGCACCCGGAGCCGAACTAACTATGGCTACACCTTC.

V and J are TRBV23-1 and TRBJ1-4, with 7 bases aligning to TRBD1. TRBV23-1 is designated an ORF whose function remains uncertain. This CDR3 spans 15 amino acids. Germline trimming cut 5 bases from V and 4 bases from J; bases unmatched to any gene: 7. The CDR3 region has the DNA TGCGCCAGCAGTTTTTCGGACAGGCATAATGAAAAACTGTTTTTT. Its protein product is CASSFSDRHNEKLFF.

The rearrangement uses TRBV2 and TRBJ1-1, with D possibly being TRBD1 (6 bases). Germline values: CDR1 SNHLY, CDR2 FYNNEI. There are 14 residues in the CDR3. The V end was cut by 5 bases, the J end by 2 bases, with 12 bases between. The CDR3 DNA follows: TGTGCCAGCAGTTCGGGACAAGCAAACACTGAAGCTTTCTTT. This gives the protein CASSSGQANTEAFF.

This sequence joins TRBV29-1 and TRBJ1-2, with TRBD1 as a possible D gene (6 bases). The CDR3 contains 11 residues. CDR1 and CDR2 from the germline V gene are SQVTM and ANQGSEA. Trimming removed 7 bases at V and 8 bases at J, with 14 bases between. DNA of the CDR3: TGCAGCGGACGGACAGTGTCAGGCTACACCTTC. It is translated as CSGRTVSGYTF.

V and J are TRBV7-2 and TRBJ1-2; D uncertain. The germline V and J ends were trimmed by 3 bases and 4 bases, with 9 bases remaining between them. This CDR3 is built from 13 residues. The V gene's germline CDR1 is SGHTA and CDR2 FQGNSA. CDR3 in amino acids: CASSLLPLYGYTF. CDR3 DNA: TGTGCCAGCAGCTTGTTGCCCCTCTATGGCTACACCTTC.

The V gene is TRBV19, the J gene TRBJ1-1, with D perhaps TRBD1 (5 bases). Germline lookup yields CDR1 LNHDA and CDR2 SQIVND (reference sequence). Trimming left V 6 bases short and J 1 base short, with 9 bases between. The CDR3 is 13 amino acids. For the CDR3, the DNA is TGTGCCAGTAGCGACAGAGGGAACACTGAAGCTTTCTTT. Its protein is CASSDRGNTEAFF. Together with reference TRBV19 and TRBJ1-1, the CDR3 gives the full variable domain: DGGITQSPKYLFRKEGQNVTLSCEQNLNHDAMYWYRQDPGQGLRLIYYSQIVNDFQKGDIAEGYSVSREKKESFPLTVTSAQKNPTAFYLCASSDRGNTEAFFGQGTRLTVV.